These 30 T cell receptor beta chains originate from one sample sequenced in a study of shared clonotypes between healthy human individuals. Sequenced by immunoSEQ multiplex PCR; TCRdb stores in-frame clones only, minus some. The sample has 450,000 to 500,000 clones; 70% to 80% are singletons. The sample was PBMCs. These receptors were taken from a woman in her 40s in good health. Some clones in this sample may be carry-over from other donors' samples.

The chain joins TRBV6-6 to TRBJ2-5, with D uncertain. The CDR3 totals 14 residues. Per the germline V gene, CDR1 is MNHNY and CDR2 is SVGAGI (reference sequence). Between the trimmed V and J ends, which lost 2 bases and 7 bases, there was a span of 14 bases. CDR3 in amino acids: CASSYGQRTGTQYF. DNA of the CDR3: TGTGCCAGCAGTTACGGGCAGAGGACGGGGACCCAGTACTTC.

CDR3 nucleotide sequence: TGCGCCAGCACTAGGGGACAGGGTTTTTACGAGCAGTACTTC. Translation gives CASTRGQGFYEQYF. The chain recombines TRBV10-2 with TRBJ2-7; 9 bases match TRBD1. The CDR3 is 14 residues long. The trim removed 7 bases at V and 4 bases at J, leaving 8 bases unmatched. The germline gives CDR1 WSHSY, CDR2 SAAADI.

The V gene is TRBV29-1, the J gene TRBJ2-1; 7 bases agree with TRBD2. J lost 0 bases, V lost 6 bases, and 5 bases had no gene match. Germline CDR1 and CDR2: SQVTM and ANQGSEA. This CDR3 spans 14 amino acids. The CDR3 loop reads CSVAREGSYNEQFF. In DNA, the CDR3 is TGCAGCGTCGCCAGGGAGGGCTCCTACAATGAGCAGTTCTTC.

V usage is TRBV5-1 and J usage is TRBJ2-7; 7 bases match TRBD2. Germline CDR1 SGHRS, CDR2 YFSETQ. CDR3 length: 13 amino acids. V shed 3 bases and J 4 bases; nucleotides not matched to a gene: 4. CDR3 amino acids: CASSWEGWYEQYF. In nucleotides, the CDR3 is TGCGCCAGCAGCTGGGAGGGGTGGTACGAGCAGTACTTC.

This chain connects TRBV19 to TRBJ2-2; no clear D gene. V dropped 3 bases and J dropped 4 bases, with 12 bases sitting between them. CDR3 length: 15 residues. From germline, CDR1 is LNHDA and CDR2 SQIVND (reference sequence). The CDR3 reads CASSIGRPSTGELFF. CDR3 coding DNA: TGTGCCAGTAGTATCGGCAGACCCAGCACCGGGGAGCTGTTTTTT.

The chain uses TRBV18 and TRBJ2-7; 9 nucleotides match TRBD1. The CDR3 covers 14 residues. Germline loops: CDR1 KGHSH, CDR2 LQKENI. The V gene end was trimmed by 6 bases and the J gene end by 5 bases; junction bases not matched to a gene: 8. Here the CDR3 reads CASSPRTGENEQYF. In DNA form, the CDR3 reads TGTGCCAGCTCGCCCCGGACAGGGGAGAACGAGCAGTACTTC.

This clone was detected ten times or more. The chain carries TRBV5-8 and TRBJ1-2, with D perhaps TRBD1 (5 bases). The CDR3 is 16 residues long. Germline V CDR1 and CDR2: SGHTS, YDEGEE. V was pared by 3 bases and J by 7 bases, with 22 bases between. The CDR3 spells CASSWGGVWAAVGYTF. CDR3 bases: TGTGCCAGCAGCTGGGGAGGGGTGTGGGCAGCGGTTGGCTACACCTTC. The full variable domain, its missing parts supplied by reference TRBV5-8 and TRBJ1-2, is EAGVTQSPTHLIKTRGQQATLRCSPISGHTSVYWYQQALGLGLQFLLWYDEGEERNRGNFPPRFSGRQFPNYSSELNVNALELEDSALYLCASSWGGVWAAVGYTFGSGTRLTVV.

The J gene is TRBJ2-2, the V gene TRBV11-2, with D possibly being TRBD1 (6 bases). Trimming took off 0 bases at V and 3 bases at J, with 17 bases between the two ends. In germline, CDR1 is SGHAT, CDR2 FQNNGV. This CDR3 has 18 residues. DNA of the CDR3: TGTGCCAGCAGCTTAGAGCTGAACAGGGCGGAGGACACCGGGGAGCTGTTTTTT. Translating gives CASSLELNRAEDTGELFF.

The V and J genes are TRBV28 and TRBJ1-4, with 7 nucleotides matching TRBD1. CDR3 length: 14 amino acids. Germline CDR1 is MDHEN and CDR2 is SYDVKM. V lost 2 bases, J lost 7 bases, and 4 bases stayed unmatched. For the CDR3, the DNA is TGTGCCAGCAGTTTAATGGGACAGACTGAAAAACTGTTTTTT. Residues: CASSLMGQTEKLFF.

In DNA, the CDR3 is TGTGCCAGCAGCACCAGTGCAGGGGGTTACTATGGCTACACCTTC. It translates to CASSTSAGGYYGYTF. The chain uses TRBV7-2 and TRBJ1-2; 7 bases agree with TRBD1. The CDR3 spans 15 residues. V shed 5 bases and J 3 bases; nucleotides not matched to a gene: 9. Germline values: CDR1 SGHTA, CDR2 FQGNSA.

This clone was picked up a small number of times. V usage is TRBV19 and J usage is TRBJ1-5; D not certain. Trimming took 6 bases from V and 5 from J, leaving 8 bases between them. This CDR3 region has 12 residues. From germline, CDR1 is LNHDA and CDR2 SQIVND (reference sequence). The CDR3: CASRAGYQPQHF. CDR3 bases: TGTGCCAGTAGGGCAGGCTATCAGCCCCAGCATTTT.

The chain combines TRBV5-1 with TRBJ1-3; perhaps TRBD1 as D (5 bases). CDR3 length equals 17 residues. Per the germline V gene, CDR1 is SGHRS and CDR2 is YFSETQ. V shed 1 base and J shed 4 bases, with 18 bases lying between them. The CDR3 spells CASSLLGRIQSGNTIYF. In DNA form, the CDR3 reads TGCGCCAGCAGCTTGCTGGGACGGATACAATCGGGAAACACCATATATTTT.

This clone was counted between two and nine times. The CDR3 DNA follows: TGTGCCAGCAGTTTCCGACAGGGGAGCGGCTACACCTTC. This sequence encodes CASSFRQGSGYTF. The chain joins TRBV28 to TRBJ1-2; 8 bases map to TRBD1. This CDR3 contains 13 residues. CDR1 and CDR2 (germline): MDHEN, SYDVKM. J lost 8 bases, V lost 3 bases, and 5 bases had no gene match.

V and J are TRBV6-1 and TRBJ2-7, with TRBD1 identical over 7 bases. Unmatched junction bases numbered 5, after V lost 8 bases and J lost 4 bases. Germline CDR1 reads MNHNS; CDR2 reads SASEGT. The CDR3 is 12 residues long. The CDR3 bases are TGTGCCAGCTCCCCACAGGGGTACGAGCAGTACTTC. It specifies CASSPQGYEQYF.

The chain couples TRBV5-4 to TRBJ2-7; tentatively, D is TRBD2 (5 bases). The CDR3 loop spans 11 amino acids. CDR1 SGHNT and CDR2 YYREEE come from the germline V gene (reference sequence). The germline V and J ends were trimmed by 3 bases and 5 bases, with 6 bases remaining between them. Here the CDR3 reads CASSSGNEQYF. In nucleotides, the CDR3 is TGTGCCAGCAGCTCCGGGAACGAGCAGTACTTC.

The gene calls are TRBV29-1 and TRBJ2-3; 7 bases are a match to TRBD1. V shed 3 bases and J 0 bases; nucleotides not matched to a gene: 9. Germline values: CDR1 SQVTM, CDR2 ANQGSEA. CDR3 length: 16 residues. The CDR3 region has the DNA TGCAGCGTTGAGGTTTACCGGGACAGTAGCACAGATACGCAGTATTTT. As protein: CSVEVYRDSSTDTQYF.

The V call is TRBV7-2, the J call TRBJ2-3; TRBD2 matches at 8 bases. Losses at the gene ends were 5 bases for V and 6 bases for J; bases not matched to a gene: 7. The germline V gene encodes CDR1 SGHTA and CDR2 FQGNSA. This CDR3 region has 14 residues. The CDR3, as DNA: TGTGCCAGCAGCCCCAACCGACTAGCGGATACGCAGTATTTT. This codes for CASSPNRLADTQYF.

This sequence joins TRBV30 and TRBJ2-1, with TRBD2 matching over 8 bases. This CDR3 region has 13 residues. V was pared by 5 bases and J by 4 bases, with 4 bases of the junction left unmatched. Germline lookup yields CDR1 GTSNPN and CDR2 SVGIG (reference sequence). The CDR3 here is CAWEPSGYNEQFF. In DNA, the CDR3 is TGTGCCTGGGAGCCTAGCGGGTACAATGAGCAGTTCTTC. The variable domain in full, with the rest retrieved from reference TRBV30 and TRBJ2-1, is SQTIHQWPATLVQPVGSPLSLECTVEGTSNPNLYWYRQAAGRGLQLLFYSVGIGQISSEVPQNLSASRPQDRQFILSSKKLLLSDSGFYLCAWEPSGYNEQFFGPGTRLTVL.

V gene TRBV5-1 combines with J gene TRBJ1-1, with 9 positions matching TRBD1. Germline V gene data show CDR1 as SGHRS and CDR2 as YFSETQ. V gave up 1 base and J gave up 0 bases; unmatched junction bases: 1. This CDR3 contains 15 residues. The CDR3 DNA sequence: TGCGCCAGCAGCTTGACAGGGGGCTTGAACACTGAAGCTTTCTTT. Amino acids: CASSLTGGLNTEAFF.

This clone turned up a few times. This sequence joins TRBV5-1 and TRBJ2-1, with D possibly TRBD2 on 6 matching bases. CDR3 length: 15 amino acids. The V gene's germline CDR1 is SGHRS and CDR2 YFSETQ. Trimming left V 0 bases short and J 2 bases short, with 9 bases between. CDR3 nucleotide sequence: TGCGCCAGCAGCTTGGGGGACTCGACCTACAATGAGCAGTTCTTC. Protein product: CASSLGDSTYNEQFF.

The rearrangement joins TRBV7-6 to TRBJ1-2; D not certain. Between the trimmed V and J ends, which lost 0 bases and 5 bases, there was a span of 10 bases. The germline V gene encodes CDR1 SGHVS and CDR2 FNYEAQ. This CDR3 has 14 amino acids. The CDR3 DNA reads as TGTGCCAGCAGCTTAGCAGGGCGCGGGTATGGCTACACCTTC. Translated: CASSLAGRGYGYTF.

This clone was recorded once. The chain uses TRBV29-1 and TRBJ2-3; TRBD2 aligns across 13 bases. Losses at the gene ends were 7 bases for V and 0 bases for J; bases not matched to a gene: 4. The germline CDR1 and CDR2 sequences are SQVTM and ANQGSEA. The CDR3 is made up of 15 amino acids. Written as DNA, the CDR3 is TGCAGCGCCGGGACTAGCGGGGCTAGCACAGATACGCAGTATTTT. This gives the protein CSAGTSGASTDTQYF.

This rearrangement joins TRBV5-4 to TRBJ2-3, with D unresolved. The length of the CDR3 is 14 residues. V was cut by 2 bases and J by 4 bases, with 11 bases left in between. Looked up from germline, CDR1 is SGHNT and CDR2 is YYREEE (reference sequence). The CDR3 coding sequence is TGTGCCAGCAGCTTCGCAGGTATCGCAGATACGCAGTATTTT. Translation: CASSFAGIADTQYF. Together with reference TRBV5-4 and TRBJ2-3, the CDR3 gives the full variable domain: ETGVTQSPTHLIKTRGQQVTLRCSSQSGHNTVSWYQQALGQGPQFIFQYYREEENGRGNFPPRFSGLQFPNYSSELNVNALELDDSALYLCASSFAGIADTQYFGPGTRLTVL.

The chain has TRBV5-6 and TRBJ2-5, with a weak D call TRBD2 (5 bases). Trimming left V 4 bases short and J 11 bases short, with 18 bases between. From germline, CDR1 is SGHDT and CDR2 YYEEEE. This CDR3 is 13 amino acids long. CDR3 in amino acids: CASSRTQAMEQYF. In DNA form, the CDR3 reads TGTGCCAGCAGCAGGACTCAGGCAATGGAGCAGTACTTC.

The chain combines TRBV6-1 with TRBJ2-7; the D is unclear. Germline loops: CDR1 MNHNS, CDR2 SASEGT. Trimming took 4 bases from V and 0 from J, leaving 4 bases between them. The CDR3 covers 12 residues. CDR3 bases: TGTGCCAGCAGTGGATTCTCCTACGAGCAGTACTTC. Translating it yields CASSGFSYEQYF.

The chain has TRBV10-1 and TRBJ2-5; TRBD1 agrees at 7 bases. Germline lookup yields CDR1 WNHNN and CDR2 SYGVQD (reference sequence). The ends lost 4 bases at V and 2 bases at J; junction bases unmatched: 1. The CDR3 has 13 residues. CDR3 nucleotide sequence: TGCGCCAGCAGTGGACAGGGACAAGAGACCCAGTACTTC. Its translation: CASSGQGQETQYF.

The chain has TRBV10-1 and TRBJ2-1, with TRBD2 matching over 13 bases. The CDR3 sequence is 19 residues long. The V and J ends lost 5 bases and 6 bases, in that order; junction bases with no gene match: 16. The germline V gene encodes CDR1 WNHNN and CDR2 SYGVQD (reference sequence). The CDR3 loop reads CASSNSGLAGRTTFNEQFF. The CDR3 nucleotides read TGCGCCAGCAGTAATTCGGGACTAGCGGGAAGGACTACTTTCAATGAGCAGTTCTTC.

The rearrangement uses TRBV18 and TRBJ1-2; D unclear. With 3 bases removed from V and 4 bases from J, the gap between germline ends came to 18 bases. Per the germline V gene, CDR1 is KGHSH and CDR2 is LQKENI. The CDR3 has 16 residues. The CDR3 is CASSPRTEGTLYGYTF. CDR3 nucleotides: TGTGCCAGCTCACCCCGGACTGAGGGAACCCTCTATGGCTACACCTTC.

The chain has TRBV6-4 and TRBJ2-7, with TRBD1 identical over 7 bases. The length of the CDR3 is 14 residues. Trimming removed 6 bases from V and 1 base from J; junction bases left unmatched: 6. Germline V lookup: CDR1 MRHNA, CDR2 SNTAGT. In DNA form, the CDR3 reads TGTGCCAGCAGCCCGACAGGGCAGTCCTACGAGCAGTACTTC. As protein: CASSPTGQSYEQYF.

This chain links TRBV28 with TRBJ2-4; D is possibly TRBD2 (6 bases). Between the trimmed V and J ends, which lost 3 bases and 4 bases, there was a span of 19 bases. The CDR3 has 17 residues. CDR1 and CDR2 from the germline V gene are MDHEN and SYDVKM. The CDR3 DNA reads TGTGCCAGCAGTTTTCAACGGTGGCTAGCGATGAAAAACATTCAGTACTTC. This encodes CASSFQRWLAMKNIQYF.